Following are 20 T cell receptor beta chains from one sample sequenced in a study of PD-1 blockade in classical Hodgkin lymphoma (TCRdb year 2020). In light of the paper, this sample's time point label describes: cycle 4 day 1 (C4D1), after more than 5 weeks of nivolumab. Every trial patient had relapsed following autologous stem cell transplantation, and prior brentuximab vedotin exposure was what differed among cohorts A, B and C. Library preparation was by the immunoSEQ multiplex PCR assay. The source is immuneACCESS, and TCRdb retained only in-frame sequences with V and J called. Part of the clones is not carried over; for the studies checked, unresolved V genes explain less than half of this, and the remainder is unexplained. The sample data list tens of thousands of clones, and roughly nine tenths of these were observed just once. In total, the top ten clones hold around 8% of the sample.

The material sequenced was peripheral blood mononuclear cells (PBMCs), taken before the fourth cycle of nivolumab. The receptor set was obtained from a human donor with classical Hodgkin lymphoma.

V and J are TRBV7-9 and TRBJ1-6; TRBD1 might be the D (5 bases). This CDR3 is 15 amino acids long. Germline CDR1 SEHNR, CDR2 FQNEAQ (reference sequence). Trimming stripped 3 bases from V and 7 bases from J, with 13 bases between. The CDR3 DNA follows: TGTGCCAGCAGCTTGGGAGGCAGGGCGAATTCACCCCTCCACTTT. Protein: CASSLGGRANSPLHF.

J is TRBJ1-4 and V is TRBV9, with 7 bases fitting TRBD1. The germline V gene encodes CDR1 SGDLS and CDR2 YYNGEE. V gave up 4 bases and J gave up 14 bases; unmatched junction bases: 8. This CDR3 has 12 residues. The CDR3 DNA is TGTGCCAGCAGCTCCCAAGGGGGCCTCCTGTTTTTT. Amino acids: CASSSQGGLLFF.

V and J are TRBV4-2 and TRBJ2-1; the match to TRBD2 covers 13 bases. Trimming at V came to 2 bases and at J to 0 bases, leaving 7 bases not matched to a gene. This CDR3 has 19 residues. CDR1 and CDR2 (germline): LGHNA, YNFKEQ. The CDR3 loop reads CASSQRTGTSGNSYNEQFF. CDR3 DNA sequence: TGTGCCAGCAGCCAACGCACCGGGACTAGCGGGAACTCCTACAATGAGCAGTTCTTC.

The V and J genes are TRBV18 and TRBJ2-7; 11 nucleotides agree with TRBD2. The CDR3 sequence is 17 residues long. J lost 0 bases, V lost 3 bases, and 7 bases had no gene match. Germline CDR1 is KGHSH and CDR2 is LQKENI. The CDR3 sequence is CASSPPGGTSGSYEQYF. As DNA, the CDR3 is TGTGCCAGCTCACCCCCCGGAGGGACTAGCGGCTCCTACGAGCAGTACTTC.

The chain is built from TRBV6-5 and TRBJ1-1, with 10 positions matching TRBD1. CDR3 size: 15 residues. The J segment lost 0 bases and the V segment lost 6 bases, leaving 4 bases of the junction unmatched. Per germline, CDR1 MNHEY and CDR2 SVGAGI. The CDR3 reads CASRSTGGLNTEAFF. The CDR3 nucleotides read TGTGCCAGCAGATCGACAGGGGGCTTGAACACTGAAGCTTTCTTT.

The gene calls are TRBV28 and TRBJ2-2; D remains ambiguous. There are 12 residues in the CDR3. The germline V gene has CDR1 MDHEN and CDR2 SYDVKM. V gave up 7 bases and J gave up 6 bases, with 9 bases separating them. The CDR3 spells CASTDFSGELFF. In DNA, the CDR3 is TGTGCCAGCACCGACTTTTCCGGGGAGCTGTTTTTT.

J is TRBJ2-1 and V is TRBV10-2; a weak D match, TRBD1 (6 bases). This CDR3 is built from 12 residues. V lost 8 bases and J 4 bases, leaving 9 bases between the germline ends. CDR1 is WSHSY, CDR2 SAAADI, per germline. The chain's CDR3 is CASETGYNEQFF. The CDR3 bases are TGCGCCAGCGAAACAGGGTACAATGAGCAGTTCTTC.

V usage is TRBV27 and J usage is TRBJ2-7; no reliable D call. Per germline, CDR1 MNHEY and CDR2 SMNVEV (reference sequence). This CDR3 comprises 13 residues. Trimming cost V 1 base and J 2 bases, with 6 bases left between them. CDR3 in DNA: TGTGCCAGCAGTTTATTTGGCCCCTACGAGCAGTACTTC. Its protein is CASSLFGPYEQYF.

V is TRBV6-1 and J is TRBJ1-5, with 7 bases lining up with TRBD1. This CDR3 has 15 amino acids. V lost 8 bases, J lost 0 bases, and 7 bases stayed unmatched. Per the germline V gene, CDR1 is MNHNS and CDR2 is SASEGT. DNA of the CDR3: TGTGCCAGCGGGGGGACAGCCTATAGCAATCAGCCCCAGCATTTT. Its translation is CASGGTAYSNQPQHF.

J is TRBJ2-7 and V is TRBV25-1; D gene ambiguous. This CDR3 is built from 12 residues. V was pared by 6 bases and J by 6 bases, with 12 bases between. Germline lookup yields CDR1 MGHDK and CDR2 SYGVNS. The chain's CDR3 is CASRSPPGEQYF. CDR3 DNA: TGTGCCAGCAGGTCCCCCCCCGGCGAGCAGTACTTC.

This clone was detected only once. The gene calls are TRBV5-5 and TRBJ2-1; TRBD1 matches at 7 bases. The J segment lost 8 bases and the V segment lost 0 bases, leaving 17 bases of the junction unmatched. Germline lookup yields CDR1 SGHKS and CDR2 YYEKEE (reference sequence). CDR3 size: 18 residues. The CDR3 loop is CASSLGRWTGNSIDEQFF. In nucleotides, the CDR3 is TGTGCCAGCAGCTTGGGGCGGTGGACAGGAAATTCTATAGATGAGCAGTTCTTC.

The chain recombines TRBV6-5 with TRBJ1-6; 7 nucleotides agree with TRBD1. Germline-derived CDR1 and CDR2 are MNHEY and SVGAGI. The trim removed 4 bases at V and 9 bases at J, leaving 6 bases unmatched. This CDR3 region has 14 residues. CDR3 residues: CASSSVQGVSPLHF. For the CDR3, the DNA is TGTGCCAGCAGTTCGGTGCAGGGGGTTTCACCCCTCCACTTT.

The chain links TRBV28 to TRBJ2-3; TRBD2 might be the D (6 bases). The CDR3 spans 14 residues. V was cut by 3 bases and J by 5 bases, with 12 bases left in between. Germline V gene sequence: CDR1 MDHEN, CDR2 SYDVKM. The CDR3 region has the DNA TGTGCCAGCAGTTTGGATTTTAGCGGAGATACGCAGTATTTT. It encodes CASSLDFSGDTQYF.

The chain links TRBV4-1 to TRBJ1-5, with 7 bases aligning to TRBD1. CDR1 is MGHRA, CDR2 YSYEKL, per germline. Trimming removed 0 bases from V and 6 bases from J; junction bases left unmatched: 5. CDR3 length: 15 amino acids. CDR3 sequence (DNA): TGCGCCAGCAGCCAAGAGGGACAGCTGACTCAGCCCCAGCATTTT. It encodes CASSQEGQLTQPQHF.

The chain recombines TRBV27 with TRBJ2-5; D call uncertain. V was cut by 2 bases and J by 4 bases, with 8 bases left in between. The length of the CDR3 is 13 residues. Germline V CDR1 and CDR2: MNHEY, SMNVEV (reference sequence). In DNA, the CDR3 is TGTGCCAGCAGTTTAGGGGTTTTAGAGACCCAGTACTTC. Encoded protein: CASSLGVLETQYF.

V usage is TRBV6-6 and J usage is TRBJ2-7, with D possibly TRBD1 on 6 matching bases. CDR1 is MNHNY, CDR2 SVGAGI, per germline (reference sequence). The CDR3 is 14 amino acids. With 7 bases removed from V and 4 bases from J, the gap between germline ends came to 17 bases. The CDR3, as DNA: TGTGCCAGCACCCAAGGGACACAGGGTTACGAGCAGTACTTC. Translating gives CASTQGTQGYEQYF.

The table lists this clone with a count of one. The chain joins TRBV7-6 to TRBJ2-7; D is ambiguous. CDR1 and CDR2 from the germline V gene are SGHVS and FNYEAQ. This CDR3 spans 13 amino acids. Trimming took 1 base from V and 6 from J, leaving 10 bases between them. CDR3 nucleotide sequence: TGTGCCAGCAGCTTAGAATCACGGGCCGAGCAGTACTTC. It specifies CASSLESRAEQYF.

This clone was counted a few times. The gene calls are TRBV11-2 and TRBJ1-6, with unresolved D. Deletions cut 0 bases from V and 9 bases from J, with 15 bases between. The germline gives CDR1 SGHAT, CDR2 FQNNGV. The CDR3 has 16 residues. The CDR3 nucleotides read TGTGCCAGCAGCTTAGAGGGGTTAGCGGGTCGTTCACCCCTCCACTTT. This sequence encodes CASSLEGLAGRSPLHF.

The V and J genes are TRBV28 and TRBJ2-5; the match to TRBD2 covers 11 bases. CDR3 length equals 15 residues. The germline V gene encodes CDR1 MDHEN and CDR2 SYDVKM. The V and J ends lost 4 bases and 5 bases, in that order; junction bases with no gene match: 6. The CDR3 region is CASSSPLAGVETQYF. CDR3 in DNA: TGTGCCAGCAGTTCCCCACTAGCGGGAGTGGAGACCCAGTACTTC.

The genes are TRBV15 and TRBJ2-3, with TRBD2 matching over 8 bases. Germline values: CDR1 LNHNV, CDR2 YYDKDF (reference sequence). V shed 1 base and J 0 bases; nucleotides not matched to a gene: 6. This CDR3 is 17 amino acids long. In DNA form, the CDR3 reads TGTGCCACCAGCAGAGTAGGGCTAGCGGGTAGCACAGATACGCAGTATTTT. Encoded protein: CATSRVGLAGSTDTQYF.